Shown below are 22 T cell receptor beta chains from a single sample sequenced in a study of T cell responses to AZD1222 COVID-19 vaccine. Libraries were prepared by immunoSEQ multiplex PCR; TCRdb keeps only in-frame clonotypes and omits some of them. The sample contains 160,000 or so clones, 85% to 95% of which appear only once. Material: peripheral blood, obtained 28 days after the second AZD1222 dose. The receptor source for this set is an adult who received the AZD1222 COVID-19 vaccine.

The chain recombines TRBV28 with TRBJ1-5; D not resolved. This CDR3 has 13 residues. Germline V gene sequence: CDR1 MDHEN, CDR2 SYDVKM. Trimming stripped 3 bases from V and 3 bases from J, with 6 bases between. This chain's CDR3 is CASSLNYNQPQHF. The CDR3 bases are TGTGCCAGCAGTTTGAACTACAATCAGCCCCAGCATTTT.

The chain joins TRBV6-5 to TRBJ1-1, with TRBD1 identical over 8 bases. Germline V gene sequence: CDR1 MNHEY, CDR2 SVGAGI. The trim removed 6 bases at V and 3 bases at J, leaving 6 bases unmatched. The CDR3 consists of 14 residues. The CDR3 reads CASRDREVDTEAFF. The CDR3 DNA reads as TGTGCCAGCAGGGACAGGGAAGTGGACACTGAAGCTTTCTTT.

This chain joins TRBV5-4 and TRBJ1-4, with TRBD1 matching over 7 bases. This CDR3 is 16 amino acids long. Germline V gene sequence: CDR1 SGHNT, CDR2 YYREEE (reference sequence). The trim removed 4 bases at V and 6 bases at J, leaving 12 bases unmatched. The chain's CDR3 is CASSGRTGVGDEKLFF. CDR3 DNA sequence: TGTGCCAGCAGCGGCAGAACAGGGGTGGGGGATGAAAAACTGTTTTTT.

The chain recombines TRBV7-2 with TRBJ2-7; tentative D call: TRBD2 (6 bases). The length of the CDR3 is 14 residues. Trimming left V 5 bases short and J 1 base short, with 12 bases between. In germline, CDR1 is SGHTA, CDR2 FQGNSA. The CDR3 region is CASSPARGSYEQYF. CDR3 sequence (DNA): TGTGCCAGCAGCCCCGCCCGGGGGTCCTACGAGCAGTACTTC.

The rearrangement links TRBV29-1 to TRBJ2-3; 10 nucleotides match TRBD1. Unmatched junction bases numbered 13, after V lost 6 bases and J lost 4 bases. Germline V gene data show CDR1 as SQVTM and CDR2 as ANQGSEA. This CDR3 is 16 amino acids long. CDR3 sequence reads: CSVRDWDRGGADTQYF. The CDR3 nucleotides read TGCAGCGTCCGGGATTGGGACAGGGGAGGCGCAGATACGCAGTATTTT.

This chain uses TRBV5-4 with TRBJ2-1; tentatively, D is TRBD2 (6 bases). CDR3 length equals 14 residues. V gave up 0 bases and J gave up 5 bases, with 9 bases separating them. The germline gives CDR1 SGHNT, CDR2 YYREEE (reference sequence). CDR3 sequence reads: CASSLAGVNNEQFF. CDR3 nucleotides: TGTGCCAGCAGCTTGGCGGGAGTAAACAATGAGCAGTTCTTC.

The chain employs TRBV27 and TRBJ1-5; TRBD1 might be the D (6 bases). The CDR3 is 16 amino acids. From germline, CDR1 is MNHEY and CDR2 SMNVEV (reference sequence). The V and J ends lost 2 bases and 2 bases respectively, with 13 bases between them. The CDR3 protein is CASSLNRAPGNQPQHF. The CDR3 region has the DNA TGTGCCAGCAGTTTAAACAGGGCGCCGGGCAATCAGCCCCAGCATTTT.

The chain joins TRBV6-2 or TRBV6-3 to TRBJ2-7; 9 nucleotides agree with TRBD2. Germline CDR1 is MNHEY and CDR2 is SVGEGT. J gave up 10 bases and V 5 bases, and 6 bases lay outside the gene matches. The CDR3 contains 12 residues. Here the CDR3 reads CASSIQAGGQYF. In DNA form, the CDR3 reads TGTGCCAGCAGTATACAAGCGGGAGGACAGTACTTC.

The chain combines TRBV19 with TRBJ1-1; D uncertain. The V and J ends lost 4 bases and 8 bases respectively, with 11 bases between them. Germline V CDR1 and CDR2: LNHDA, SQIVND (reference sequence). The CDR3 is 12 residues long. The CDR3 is CASSTSGGEAFF. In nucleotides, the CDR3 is TGTGCCAGTAGTACCTCAGGAGGAGAAGCTTTCTTT. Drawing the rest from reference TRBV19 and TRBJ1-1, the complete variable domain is DGGITQSPKYLFRKEGQNVTLSCEQNLNHDAMYWYRQDPGQGLRLIYYSQIVNDFQKGDIAEGYSVSREKKESFPLTVTSAQKNPTAFYLCASSTSGGEAFFGQGTRLTVV.

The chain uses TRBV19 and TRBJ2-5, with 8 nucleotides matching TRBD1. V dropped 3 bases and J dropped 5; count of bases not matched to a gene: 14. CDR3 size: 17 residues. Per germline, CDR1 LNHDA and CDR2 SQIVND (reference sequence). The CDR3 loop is CASSMGAGGFFRETQYF. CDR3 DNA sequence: TGTGCCAGTAGTATGGGAGCAGGGGGCTTTTTTCGGGAGACCCAGTACTTC.

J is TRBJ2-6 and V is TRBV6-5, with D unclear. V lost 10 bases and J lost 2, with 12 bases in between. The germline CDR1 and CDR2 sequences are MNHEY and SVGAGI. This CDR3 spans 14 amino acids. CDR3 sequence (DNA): TGTGCCATACTCTGGGGAACTGGGGCCAACGTCCTGACTTTC. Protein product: CAILWGTGANVLTF.

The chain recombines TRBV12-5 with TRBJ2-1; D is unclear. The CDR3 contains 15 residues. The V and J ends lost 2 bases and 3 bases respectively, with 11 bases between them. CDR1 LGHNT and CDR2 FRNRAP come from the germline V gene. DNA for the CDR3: TGTGCTAGTGGTTTGAACCCCTCTAACTACAATGAGCAGTTCTTC. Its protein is CASGLNPSNYNEQFF. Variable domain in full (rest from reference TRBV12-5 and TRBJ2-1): DARVTQTPRHKVTEMGQEVTMRCQPILGHNTVFWYRQTMMQGLELLAYFRNRAPLDDSGMPKDRFSAEMPDATLATLKIQPSEPRDSAVYFCASGLNPSNYNEQFFGPGTRLTVL.

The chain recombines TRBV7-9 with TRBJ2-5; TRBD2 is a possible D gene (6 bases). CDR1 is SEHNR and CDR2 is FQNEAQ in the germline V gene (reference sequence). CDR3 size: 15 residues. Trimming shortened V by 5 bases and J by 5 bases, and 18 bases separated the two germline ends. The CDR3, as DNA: TGTGCCAGCAGCGCCGGGACTGGACCCGGGGAGACCCAGTACTTC. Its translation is CASSAGTGPGETQYF.

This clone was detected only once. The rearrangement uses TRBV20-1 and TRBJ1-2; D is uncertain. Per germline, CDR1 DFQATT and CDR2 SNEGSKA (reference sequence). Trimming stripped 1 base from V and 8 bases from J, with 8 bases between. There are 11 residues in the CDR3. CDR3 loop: CSARGDKGYTF. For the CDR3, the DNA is TGCAGTGCTAGAGGGGATAAAGGCTACACCTTC.

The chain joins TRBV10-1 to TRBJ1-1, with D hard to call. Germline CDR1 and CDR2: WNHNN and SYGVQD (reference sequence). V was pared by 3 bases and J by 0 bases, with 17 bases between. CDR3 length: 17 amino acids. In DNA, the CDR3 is TGCGCCAGCAGTGACGCTGGTGTTGGGCGCATGAACACTGAAGCTTTCTTT. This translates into CASSDAGVGRMNTEAFF.

CDR3 amino acids: CASWLGGRSPLHF. The CDR3 bases are TGTGCCAGCTGGCTCGGGGGTCGCTCACCCCTCCACTTT. The chain recombines TRBV28 with TRBJ1-6; possibly TRBD1 for D (5 bases). Germline assignment: CDR1 MDHEN and CDR2 SYDVKM. Trimming shortened V by 8 bases and J by 10 bases, and 15 bases separated the two germline ends. The CDR3 runs to 13 residues.

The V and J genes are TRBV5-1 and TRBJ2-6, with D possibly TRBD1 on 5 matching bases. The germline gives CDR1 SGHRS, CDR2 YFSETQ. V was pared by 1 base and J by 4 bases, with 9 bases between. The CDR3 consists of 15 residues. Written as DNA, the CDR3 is TGCGCCAGCAGCTTGTCAGGGTCAGGGGCCAACGTCCTGACTTTC. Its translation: CASSLSGSGANVLTF.

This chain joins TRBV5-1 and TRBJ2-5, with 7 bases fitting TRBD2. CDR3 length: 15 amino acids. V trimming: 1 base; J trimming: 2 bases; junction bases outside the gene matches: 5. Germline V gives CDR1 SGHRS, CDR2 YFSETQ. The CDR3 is CASSLSGKLQETQYF. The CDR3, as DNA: TGCGCCAGCAGCTTGAGCGGGAAGCTTCAAGAGACCCAGTACTTC.

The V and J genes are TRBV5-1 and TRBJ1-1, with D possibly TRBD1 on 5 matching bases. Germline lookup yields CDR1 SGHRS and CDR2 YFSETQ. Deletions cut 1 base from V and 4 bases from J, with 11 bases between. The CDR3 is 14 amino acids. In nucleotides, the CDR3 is TGCGCCAGCAGCTTGTCCGGGGGAGGCACTGAAGCTTTCTTT. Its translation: CASSLSGGGTEAFF.

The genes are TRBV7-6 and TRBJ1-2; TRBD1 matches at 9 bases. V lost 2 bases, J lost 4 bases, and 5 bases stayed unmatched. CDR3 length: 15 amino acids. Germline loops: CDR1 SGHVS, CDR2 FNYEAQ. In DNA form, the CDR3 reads TGTGCCAGCAGCTTAACGACAGGGGGGTCCTATGGCTACACCTTC. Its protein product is CASSLTTGGSYGYTF.

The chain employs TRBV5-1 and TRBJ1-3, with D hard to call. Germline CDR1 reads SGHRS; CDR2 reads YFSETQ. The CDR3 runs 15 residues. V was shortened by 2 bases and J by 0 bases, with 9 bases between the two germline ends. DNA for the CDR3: TGCGCCAGCAGCTTCGACCAGAGCTCTGGAAACACCATATATTTT. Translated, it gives CASSFDQSSGNTIYF.

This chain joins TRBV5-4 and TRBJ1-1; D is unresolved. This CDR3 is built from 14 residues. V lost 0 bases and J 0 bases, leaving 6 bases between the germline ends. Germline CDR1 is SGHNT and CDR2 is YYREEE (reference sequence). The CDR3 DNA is TGTGCCAGCAGCTTGGATCCGGTGAACACTGAAGCTTTCTTT. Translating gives CASSLDPVNTEAFF.